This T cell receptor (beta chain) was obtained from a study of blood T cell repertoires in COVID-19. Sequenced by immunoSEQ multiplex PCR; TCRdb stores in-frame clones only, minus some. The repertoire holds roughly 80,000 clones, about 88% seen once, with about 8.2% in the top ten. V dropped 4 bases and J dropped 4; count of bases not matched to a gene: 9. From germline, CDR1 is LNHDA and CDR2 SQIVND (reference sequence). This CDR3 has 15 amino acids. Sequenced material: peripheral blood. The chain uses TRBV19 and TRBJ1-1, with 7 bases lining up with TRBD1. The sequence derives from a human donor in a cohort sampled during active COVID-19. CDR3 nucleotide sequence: TGTGCCAGTAGTAGAGAACAGGGGCCTAGCACTGAAGCTTTCTTT. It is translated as CASSREQGPSTEAFF.